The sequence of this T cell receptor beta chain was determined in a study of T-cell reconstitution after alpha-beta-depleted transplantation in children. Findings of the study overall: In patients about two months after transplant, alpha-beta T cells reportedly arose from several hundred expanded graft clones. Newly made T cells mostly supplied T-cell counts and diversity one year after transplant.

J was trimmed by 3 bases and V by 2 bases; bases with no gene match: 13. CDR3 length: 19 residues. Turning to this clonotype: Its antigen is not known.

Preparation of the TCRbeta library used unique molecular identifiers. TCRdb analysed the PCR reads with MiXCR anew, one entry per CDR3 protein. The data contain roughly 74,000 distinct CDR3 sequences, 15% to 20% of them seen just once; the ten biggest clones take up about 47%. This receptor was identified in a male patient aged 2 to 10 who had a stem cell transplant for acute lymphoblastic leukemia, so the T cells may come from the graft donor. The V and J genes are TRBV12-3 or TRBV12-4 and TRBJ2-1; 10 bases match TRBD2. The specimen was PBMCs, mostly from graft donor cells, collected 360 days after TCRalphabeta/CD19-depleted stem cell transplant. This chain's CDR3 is CASSLLWTSGLRVYNEQFF. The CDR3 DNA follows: TGTGCCAGCAGTTTATTGTGGACTAGCGGACTGAGGGTCTACAATGAGCAGTTCTTC.